This T cell receptor beta chain was recovered during a study of resident and recirculating memory T cells in vitiligo. Repertoires were generated with immunoSEQ multiplex PCR, while TCRdb's copy carries only in-frame clones and drops some. Here the sample spans tens of thousands of clones, about 91% being singletons. V was clipped by 4 bases and J by 4 bases, with 16 bases between them. This CDR3 spans 15 amino acids. Germline assignment: CDR1 MGHRA and CDR2 YSYEKL. This chain links TRBV4-1 with TRBJ1-2; D possibly corresponds to TRBD1 (5 bases). Sequenced input: blood. This sequence originates from a male donor with vitiligo. The CDR3 reads CASSPLIQGAYGYTF. The DNA for the CDR3 is TGCGCCAGCAGCCCCTTGATCCAGGGTGCCTATGGCTACACCTTC.